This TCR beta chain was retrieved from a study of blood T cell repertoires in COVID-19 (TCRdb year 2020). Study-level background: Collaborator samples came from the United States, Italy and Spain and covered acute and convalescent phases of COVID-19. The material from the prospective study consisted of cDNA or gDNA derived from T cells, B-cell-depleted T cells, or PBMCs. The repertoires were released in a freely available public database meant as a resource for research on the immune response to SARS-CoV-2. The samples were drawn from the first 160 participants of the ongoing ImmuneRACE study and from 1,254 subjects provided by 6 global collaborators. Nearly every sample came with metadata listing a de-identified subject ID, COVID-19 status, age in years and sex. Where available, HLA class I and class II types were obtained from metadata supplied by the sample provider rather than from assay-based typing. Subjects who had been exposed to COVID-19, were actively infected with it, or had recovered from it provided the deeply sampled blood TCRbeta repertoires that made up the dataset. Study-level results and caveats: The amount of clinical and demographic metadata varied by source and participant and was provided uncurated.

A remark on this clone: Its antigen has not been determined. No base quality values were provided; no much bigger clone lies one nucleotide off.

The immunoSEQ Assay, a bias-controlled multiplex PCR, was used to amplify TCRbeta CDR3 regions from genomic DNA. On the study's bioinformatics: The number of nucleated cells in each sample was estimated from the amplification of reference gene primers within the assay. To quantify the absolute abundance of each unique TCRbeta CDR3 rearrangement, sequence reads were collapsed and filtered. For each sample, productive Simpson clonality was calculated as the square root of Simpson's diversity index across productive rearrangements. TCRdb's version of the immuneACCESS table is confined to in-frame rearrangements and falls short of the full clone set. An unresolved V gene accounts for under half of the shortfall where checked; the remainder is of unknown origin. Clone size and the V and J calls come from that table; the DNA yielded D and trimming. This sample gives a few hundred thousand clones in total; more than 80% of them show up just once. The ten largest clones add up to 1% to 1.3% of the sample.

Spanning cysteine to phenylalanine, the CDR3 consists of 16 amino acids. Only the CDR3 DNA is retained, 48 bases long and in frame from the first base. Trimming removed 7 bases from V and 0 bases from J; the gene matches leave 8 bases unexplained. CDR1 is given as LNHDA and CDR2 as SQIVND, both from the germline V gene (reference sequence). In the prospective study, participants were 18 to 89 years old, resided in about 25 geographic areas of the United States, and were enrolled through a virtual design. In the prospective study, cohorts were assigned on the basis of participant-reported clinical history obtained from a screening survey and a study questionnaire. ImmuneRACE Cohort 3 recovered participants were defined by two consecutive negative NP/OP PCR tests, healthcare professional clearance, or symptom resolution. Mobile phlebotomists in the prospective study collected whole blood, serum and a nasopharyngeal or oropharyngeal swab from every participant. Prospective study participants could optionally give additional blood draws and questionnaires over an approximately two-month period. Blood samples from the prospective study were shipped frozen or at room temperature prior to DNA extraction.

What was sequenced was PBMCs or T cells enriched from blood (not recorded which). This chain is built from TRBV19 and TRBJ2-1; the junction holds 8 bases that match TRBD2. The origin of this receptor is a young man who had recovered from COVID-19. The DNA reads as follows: TGTGCCAGTACCCCAGCGGGAGCAGGCTCCTACAATGAGCAGTTCTTC. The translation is CASTPAGAGSYNEQFF. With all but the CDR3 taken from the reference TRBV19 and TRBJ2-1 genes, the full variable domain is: DGGITQSPKYLFRKEGQNVTLSCEQNLNHDAMYWYRQDPGQGLRLIYYSQIVNDFQKGDIAEGYSVSREKKESFPLTVTSAQKNPTAFYLCASTPAGAGSYNEQFFGPGTRLTVL.